The 27 T cell receptor beta chains in this list originate from one sample, sequenced in a study of T cells in Graves' hyperthyroidism and ophthalmopathy. Researchers took RNA transcripts and amplified the TCR beta CDR3 regions from them. With the HTBI primer set, the TCR CDR3 went through a first round of RT-PCR. Each CDR3 protein gets one entry after TCRdb re-called the multiplex PCR reads with MiXCR. Of over 150,000 distinct CDR3 sequences listed, around 16% are singletons. Source material: blood. The source is a woman aged 50 to 60 with Graves' hyperthyroidism.

The CDR3 loop is CAIQAGAETQYF. As DNA, the CDR3 is TGTGCCATCCAGGCGGGGGCAGAGACCCAGTACTTC. The chain employs TRBV28 and TRBJ2-5; TRBD2 is a possible D gene (7 bases). The CDR3 consists of 12 residues. V was cut by 10 bases and J by 4 bases, with 13 bases left in between. Per the germline V gene, CDR1 is MDHEN and CDR2 is SYDVKM. The variable domain in full, with the rest retrieved from reference TRBV28 and TRBJ2-5, is DVKVTQSSRYLVKRTGEKVFLECVQDMDHENMFWYRQDPGLGLRLIYFSYDVKMKEKGDIPEGYSVSREKKERFSLILESASTNQTSMYLCAIQAGAETQYFGPGTRLLVL.

This clonotype occurred many times. The chain's CDR3 is CASSYRGSGTDTQYF. The CDR3 DNA reads TGTGCCAGCAGTTACAGAGGCTCGGGGACAGATACGCAGTATTTT. This chain links TRBV6-1 with TRBJ2-3; tentatively, D is TRBD2 (5 bases). The length of the CDR3 is 15 residues. Per the germline V gene, CDR1 is MNHNS and CDR2 is SASEGT. The V and J ends lost 5 bases and 3 bases respectively, with 15 bases between them.

The sample holds a few counts of this clonotype. The genes are TRBV27 and TRBJ2-3; D unresolved. Trimming removed 6 bases from V and 2 bases from J, with 15 bases in between. The germline CDR1 and CDR2 sequences are MNHEY and SMNVEV (reference sequence). The length of the CDR3 is 15 residues. CDR3 protein: CASRPVSPLTDTQYF. In DNA form, the CDR3 reads TGTGCCAGCAGACCGGTATCCCCCCTCACAGATACGCAGTATTTT.

This clonotype was counted at least ten times. The chain employs TRBV10-2 and TRBJ2-1; the D gene is possibly TRBD1 (6 bases). Per the germline V gene, CDR1 is WSHSY and CDR2 is SAAADI. V was shortened by 0 bases and J by 7 bases, with 16 bases between the two germline ends. The CDR3 is made up of 16 amino acids. The CDR3 here is CASSESDSHLLNEQFF. The CDR3 coding sequence is TGCGCCAGCAGTGAGTCGGACAGCCATCTCTTAAATGAGCAGTTCTTC.

This clonotype was detected ten times or more. The chain uses TRBV7-9 and TRBJ1-1; D may be TRBD1 (6 bases). The CDR3 extends over 14 amino acids. Between the trimmed V and J ends, which lost 3 bases and 0 bases, there was a span of 8 bases. The germline V gene encodes CDR1 SEHNR and CDR2 FQNEAQ (reference sequence). CDR3 nucleotides: TGTGCCAGCAGCTTGGGACATCTGAACACTGAAGCTTTCTTT. Protein sequence: CASSLGHLNTEAFF.

The V and J genes are TRBV20-1 and TRBJ2-7; D is possibly TRBD2 (5 bases). The CDR3 loop spans 15 amino acids. Germline V gives CDR1 DFQATT, CDR2 SNEGSKA (reference sequence). The V and J ends lost 4 bases and 0 bases respectively, with 16 bases between them. The CDR3 bases are TGCAGTGCTAAGCCTAGCAGGAGTCTCTCCTACGAGCAGTACTTC. Its translation: CSAKPSRSLSYEQYF.

As regards this clonotype: This clone may be a read error of a much larger clone one base away. J is TRBJ1-1 and V is TRBV4-2, with D unclear. This CDR3 has 14 residues. CDR1 and CDR2 from the germline V gene are LGHNA and YNFKEQ. Trimming cost V 2 bases and J 1 base, with 8 bases left between them. The CDR3 DNA follows: TGTGCCAGCAGCCAATATCGGGAGAACACTGAAGCTTTCTTT. Translated, it gives CASSQYRENTEAFF.

This clonotype was seen ten or more times. This sequence joins TRBV24-1 and TRBJ1-2; D uncertain. This CDR3 spans 16 amino acids. Germline CDR1 is KGHDR and CDR2 is SFDVKD. Trimming pared 5 bases from V and 4 bases from J, leaving 19 bases between. The chain's CDR3 is CATSGHQGTGFYGYTF. The CDR3 nucleotides read TGTGCCACCAGTGGTCACCAAGGCACGGGATTCTATGGCTACACCTTC.

As for this clonotype: Possible read error: a much larger clone is one base away. The V and J genes are TRBV3-1 and TRBJ2-1; D might be TRBD1 or TRBD2, each matching 6 bases. Trimming left V 4 bases short and J 4 bases short, with 17 bases between. This CDR3 is 16 amino acids long. Germline V gene data show CDR1 as LGHDT and CDR2 as YNNKEL (reference sequence). The CDR3 DNA follows: TGTGCCAGCAGCCTCACCTCCTCGGGGGCTTACAATGAGCAGTTCTTC. Its protein is CASSLTSSGAYNEQFF.

The J gene is TRBJ1-1, the V gene TRBV2, with 7 bases matching TRBD1. V gave up 6 bases and J gave up 4 bases; unmatched junction bases: 5. The germline CDR1 and CDR2 sequences are SNHLY and FYNNEI. The CDR3 covers 13 residues. The DNA for the CDR3 is TGTGCCAGCAGGGCGACAGGGACCACTGAAGCTTTCTTT. This encodes CASRATGTTEAFF.

V and J are TRBV20-1 and TRBJ1-1; tentative D call: TRBD1 (5 bases). The germline V gene has CDR1 DFQATT and CDR2 SNEGSKA (reference sequence). CDR3 length equals 14 residues. In nucleotides, the CDR3 is TGCAGCGCCGAGGAAGGGGCTCGCGTCACTGAAGCTTTCTTT. Its translation: CSAEEGARVTEAFF.

This clonotype was recorded at least ten times. V is TRBV12-3 or TRBV12-4 and J is TRBJ1-4, with 8 bases matching TRBD1. The CDR3 runs to 16 residues. The J segment lost 0 bases and the V segment lost 4 bases, leaving 4 bases of the junction unmatched. In nucleotides, the CDR3 is TGTGCCAGCAGTTCTACAGGGGGATCAACTAATGAAAAACTGTTTTTT. This sequence encodes CASSSTGGSTNEKLFF.

This clonotype was counted at least ten times. The chain links TRBV24-1 to TRBJ1-1, with no clear D. The ends were cut back, 9 bases at V and 2 bases at J, with 12 bases in the middle. Germline V CDR1 and CDR2: KGHDR, SFDVKD. The CDR3 length is 13 residues. The CDR3 here is CATSEPPNTEAFF. CDR3 nucleotides: TGTGCCACCTCCGAGCCTCCCAACACTGAAGCTTTCTTT.

At least ten counts were recorded for this clonotype. V is TRBV29-1 and J is TRBJ2-1, with TRBD2 matching over 9 bases. The trim removed 8 bases at V and 7 bases at J, leaving 6 bases unmatched. Per the germline V gene, CDR1 is SQVTM and CDR2 is ANQGSEA. The CDR3 has 12 residues. As DNA, the CDR3 is TGCAGCTCGTCTAGCGGGATAAATGAGCAGTTCTTC. Amino acids: CSSSSGINEQFF.

The J gene is TRBJ1-1, the V gene TRBV20-1; no reliable D call. Trimming pared 2 bases from V and 7 bases from J, leaving 8 bases between. Germline loops: CDR1 DFQATT, CDR2 SNEGSKA (reference sequence). The CDR3 runs to 11 residues. The CDR3 reads CSARSGSEAFF. CDR3 in DNA: TGCAGTGCTAGATCGGGCAGTGAAGCTTTCTTT.

There are many counts of this clonotype. The rearrangement uses TRBV20-1 and TRBJ1-1; TRBD1 agrees at 8 bases. The CDR3 sequence is 13 residues long. Germline V gene lookup returns CDR1 DFQATT and CDR2 SNEGSKA (reference sequence). V shed 5 bases and J 0 bases; nucleotides not matched to a gene: 2. This CDR3 reads CSASGQVNTEAFF. CDR3 in DNA: TGCAGTGCTTCGGGACAGGTGAACACTGAAGCTTTCTTT.

The rearrangement links TRBV27 to TRBJ1-1, with no clear D. Germline V gene lookup returns CDR1 MNHEY and CDR2 SMNVEV (reference sequence). V was pared by 5 bases and J by 1 base, with 20 bases between. CDR3 length: 17 amino acids. CDR3 in DNA: TGTGCCAGCAGTCGCAAAGATAAAAAACTAGAGAACACTGAAGCTTTCTTT. Translating gives CASSRKDKKLENTEAFF.

This clonotype was counted between two and nine times. Just one base apart from a much larger clone, this may be a read error. Without the conserved terminal phenylalanine or tryptophan, this CDR3 likely stems from a read error. V is TRBV28 and J is TRBJ1-2, with D possibly TRBD1 on 6 matching bases. The V gene's germline CDR1 is MDHEN and CDR2 SYDVKM. The V and J ends lost 2 bases and 7 bases respectively, with 8 bases between them. There are 12 residues in the CDR3. The CDR3 region is CASSLTGSGYTL. The CDR3, as DNA: TGTGCCAGCAGTTTAACAGGGAGTGGCTACACCCTC.

The chain is built from TRBV7-8 and TRBJ2-2; 14 nucleotides line up with TRBD2. The junction had 12 bases not matched to a gene; V was cut back by 5 bases and J by 7 bases. The CDR3 has 18 residues. The germline V gene has CDR1 SGHVS and CDR2 FQNEAQ. The CDR3 bases are TGTGCCAGCAGCCCAAGACTAGCGGGAGGGCCCGGGAACGGGGAGCTGTTTTTT. Encoded protein: CASSPRLAGGPGNGELFF.

The CDR3 coding sequence is TGCAGCGTCCGGGCCGGTCAAACGCCGATCTATGGCTACACCTTC. It encodes CSVRAGQTPIYGYTF. V gene TRBV29-1 combines with J gene TRBJ1-2, with D hard to call. Germline-derived CDR1 and CDR2 are SQVTM and ANQGSEA. V was shortened by 6 bases and J by 4 bases, with 21 bases between the two germline ends. This CDR3 has 15 amino acids.

This clonotype was observed a few times. The chain carries TRBV27 and TRBJ2-3; D perhaps matches TRBD1 (6 bases). CDR3 length: 15 residues. V lost 8 bases and J 2 bases, leaving 17 bases between the germline ends. CDR1 and CDR2 from the germline V gene are MNHEY and SMNVEV (reference sequence). The CDR3 region has the DNA TGTGCCAGCTCTTCGCGGACAGAAAACACAGATACGCAGTATTTT. Its protein product is CASSSRTENTDTQYF.

V and J are TRBV6-1 and TRBJ2-1; 13 bases fit TRBD2. The CDR3 is 15 residues long. Unmatched junction bases numbered 7, after V lost 5 bases and J lost 9 bases. Germline-derived CDR1 and CDR2 are MNHNS and SASEGT. DNA of the CDR3: TGTGCCAGCAGTCCCGGACTAGCGGGAGCGGTTGAGCAGTTCTTC. It encodes CASSPGLAGAVEQFF.

This clonotype showed up many times. The chain recombines TRBV12-5 with TRBJ2-5; D is unclear. CDR3 length: 13 residues. Germline V gene data show CDR1 as LGHNT and CDR2 as FRNRAP. V was clipped by 0 bases and J by 4 bases, with 6 bases between them. This chain's CDR3 is CASGLVLRETQYF. CDR3 nucleotide sequence: TGTGCTAGTGGTTTGGTATTGCGAGAGACCCAGTACTTC.

This clonotype was seen a handful of times. This chain uses TRBV29-1 with TRBJ1-2; D is unresolved. Trimming removed 4 bases from V and 8 bases from J, with 17 bases in between. Germline CDR1 and CDR2: SQVTM and ANQGSEA. The CDR3 covers 13 residues. This CDR3 reads CSVGPEGSLGYTF. The CDR3 DNA reads as TGCAGCGTTGGGCCGGAGGGTTCCTTAGGCTACACCTTC.

This clonotype was seen a handful of times. This rearrangement joins TRBV3-1 to TRBJ2-5; 8 positions agree with TRBD2. Germline loops: CDR1 LGHDT, CDR2 YNNKEL (reference sequence). The CDR3 consists of 14 residues. The ends lost 1 base at V and 7 bases at J; junction bases unmatched: 5. CDR3: CASSQGTSWGTQYF. The DNA of the CDR3 is TGTGCCAGCAGCCAAGGGACTAGCTGGGGGACCCAGTACTTC.

This clonotype was recorded many times. The V call is TRBV29-1, the J call TRBJ2-1, with TRBD2 as a possible D gene (5 bases). From germline, CDR1 is SQVTM and CDR2 ANQGSEA. Trimming left V 4 bases short and J 10 bases short, with 8 bases between. This CDR3 is built from 10 residues. The CDR3 DNA sequence: TGCAGCGTTGGGGAGACAGAGCAGTTCTTC. Its translation: CSVGETEQFF.

This clonotype has a count of ten or more. The chain is built from TRBV28 and TRBJ1-5, with D unclear. Trimming took off 2 bases at V and 0 bases at J, with 14 bases between the two ends. The CDR3 loop spans 17 amino acids. In germline, CDR1 is MDHEN, CDR2 SYDVKM. The CDR3 nucleotides read TGTGCCAGCAGTTTAAGGAGCACGGGGTTTAGCAATCAGCCCCAGCATTTT. Protein: CASSLRSTGFSNQPQHF.